This TCR beta chain was observed in a study of response to subunit inactivated influenza vaccine. This clonotype has a handful of counts. TCRdb passed the RT-PCR reads through MiXCR, listing each CDR3 protein once. This table has about 540,000 distinct CDR3 sequences, around 21% appearing once. With 10 bases clipped from V and 2 bases from J, the junction kept 2 bases outside the gene matches. CDR3 size: 11 residues. CDR1 is ENHRY and CDR2 is SYGVKD in the germline V gene. This same sample was also part of a study on T cells expressing NK-cell markers. That paper notes: UMIs accompanied the 5'RACE template switching by which TCR beta cDNA was made. Sorted CD3+CD56+NKG2C+, CD3+CD56+NKG2C- and CD3+CD56-NKG2C+ T cells supplied TCR beta repertoires. More than five donors had dominant NKG2C+ clonotypes that comprised about 1.0-7.5% of their CD8+ T cells. Whether expanded NKG2C+ T cell clones were HCMV-specific remained unclear.

This chain joins TRBV10-3 and TRBJ2-7, with 7 bases matching TRBD2. The sequence derives from a man aged 50 to 59 who received an inactivated influenza vaccine. The source was CD4+ T cells sorted from PBMCs, collected roughly 13 days after vaccination. The CDR3 region is CASREAYEQYF. The CDR3 region has the DNA TGTGCCAGCCGGGAGGCCTACGAGCAGTACTTC.